This T cell receptor (beta chain) was obtained from a study of identical twins (dated by TCRdb to the mid-2010s). About the full investigation: TCR alpha and beta repertoires from monozygotic twins, unrelated adults of various ages and cord blood were deep-sequenced to test whether fetal clonotypes persist. Replicate twin experiments were performed at different times using different library preparation protocols to rule out contamination.

General conclusions and limits of the study: The excess sharing between twins in beta out-of-frame sequences was weaker because fewer shared sequences reduced the signal-to-noise ratio. Fewer insertions were carried by abundant cord blood beta clonotypes, a similar but weaker trend appeared in young adult naive repertoires, and no such trend appeared in memory repertoires. Compared with coincidental sharing between unrelated individuals, out-of-frame TCR alpha sequences shared between twins had an excess of sequences with low generation probability. Conclusions relied on cross-sectional statistical analysis, since the same donors could not be followed over many years. Zero-insertion analyses could be partly confounded by invariant T cells such as MAIT and iNKT, although diverse VJ usage argued against such confounding for most clonotypes. In monozygotic twins, recombination models systematically underestimated out-of-frame TCR alpha sharing, but the models matched the sharing seen between unrelated individuals.

Every donor was a healthy Caucasian. The twin cohort comprised three pairs of female monozygotic twins, all aged roughly 18 to 29 years. Miltenyi CD45RO+ enrichment and human naive T-cell isolation kits were used to isolate memory (CD45RO+) and naive T cells from PBMC. As encoded in the germline V gene (reference sequence), CDR1 is MNHEY while CDR2 is SMNVEV. The CDR3 measures 13 amino acids from cysteine to phenylalanine. Only the CDR3 portion is preserved as DNA: 39 bases, with reading frame beginning at the first base. V is cut by 3 bases and J by 2 bases, and the space between the germline ends is 5 bases. In regard to this clonotype: The antigen it recognizes is unknown. No clone much larger than this one lies a single base away; base qualities are absent.

Library preparation was by 5' RACE. This sample was sequenced with an Illumina HiSeq 2000. A universal primer binding site was added through template switching, and the final cDNA carried a unique molecular identifier so that TCR cDNA molecules could be counted accurately. Specific primers in the conserved constant-segment region were used to synthesize first-strand cDNA for the TCR alpha and beta chains. To control for contamination, every cDNA library was double barcoded, receiving both a SMART-Mk sample barcode and Illumina barcodes. TruSeq adapter sequences and Illumina sample barcodes were added in two successive PCR steps. Sequencing of the TCR alpha and beta cDNA libraries was done on the Illumina HiSeq platform using custom primers. The paper's data handling went like this. Unique molecular identifiers were extracted from raw reads with MiGEC, and CDR3 positions were determined with MiXCR. Recombination models were inferred per individual with the repgenHMM and IGoR tools using an EM algorithm. Shared clonotypes were analyzed with the tcR package in R, and sharing was normalized by the product of cloneset sizes. Out-of-frame nonproductive sequences were analyzed to study raw recombination free of thymic and clonal selection effects. TCRdb passed the public sequencing reads through fastp at Q25 and MiXCR, retaining productive beta sequences. Under each unique CDR3 protein, matching rows form one entry showing the most common genes and DNA. TCRdb, not the authors, supplied the V and J calls. The sample records 200,000 to 250,000 distinct CDR3 sequences, around 6.9% of which are singletons. The ten biggest clones cover 1.5% to 2.5% of the sample.

The sample was also linked to a second study, of yellow fever vaccine responses in identical twins. The second study, in turn, reports: The T cell response to vaccination in identical twins was reported by the authors to appear partly convergent and partly personalized. The study precisely tracked vaccine-responding T cell clones in identical twins.

Sequenced sample: memory (CD45RO+) T cells sorted from blood. This specimen's cell subset or site label, per the study, means: CD45RO+ enriched T cells. The origin of this receptor is a woman under 30 in good health. The chain links TRBV27 with TRBJ1-5; the D gene is not confidently resolved. The CDR3 is CASSFYGNQPQHF. The bases read TGTGCCAGCAGTTTTTACGGCAATCAGCCCCAGCATTTT.